This T cell receptor beta chain emerged from a study of T cell repertoires in ileal Crohn's disease. Study information: About half of patients got postoperative therapy: about a dozen thiopurines, fewer than 20 anti-TNF.

Time point given: neoterminal ileum biopsy at postoperative endoscopy, about 6 months after surgery. Looked up from germline, CDR1 is LGHNA and CDR2 is YNFKEQ. V was cut by 2 bases and J by 7 bases, with 5 bases left in between. The CDR3 is made up of 11 amino acids. TCRB immunosequencing input was 400 to 650 nanograms of biopsy DNA per sample. Profiled with immunoSEQ multiplex PCR; TCRdb holds only in-frame clones, not every one. The sample shows 13,000 or so clones, 65% to 80% of them seen only once. The chain employs TRBV4-2 and TRBJ1-2; no reliable D call. The clonotype was recovered from an adult with Crohn's disease. Sequenced input: ileal tissue. The CDR3 DNA reads as TGTGCCAGCAGCCAAATTCGTGGCTACACCTTC. Its protein product is CASSQIRGYTF.